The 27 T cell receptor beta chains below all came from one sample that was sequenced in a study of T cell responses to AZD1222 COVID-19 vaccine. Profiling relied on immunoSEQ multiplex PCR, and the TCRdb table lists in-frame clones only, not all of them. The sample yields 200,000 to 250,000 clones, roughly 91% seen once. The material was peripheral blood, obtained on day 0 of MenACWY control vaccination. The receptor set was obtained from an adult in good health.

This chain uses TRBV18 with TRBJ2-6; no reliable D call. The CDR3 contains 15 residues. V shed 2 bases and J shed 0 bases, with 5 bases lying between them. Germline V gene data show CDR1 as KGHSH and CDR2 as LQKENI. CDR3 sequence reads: CASSPLSSGANVLTF. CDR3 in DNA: TGTGCCAGCTCACCATTGAGCTCTGGGGCCAACGTCCTGACTTTC.

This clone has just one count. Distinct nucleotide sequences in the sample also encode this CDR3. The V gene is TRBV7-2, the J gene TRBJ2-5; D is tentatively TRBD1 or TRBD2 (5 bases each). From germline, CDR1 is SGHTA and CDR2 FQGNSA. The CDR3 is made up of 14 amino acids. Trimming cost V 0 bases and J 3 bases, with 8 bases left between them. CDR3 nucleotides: TGTGCCAGCAGCTTAGCGGGACGGAAAGAGACCCAGTACTTC. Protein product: CASSLAGRKETQYF.

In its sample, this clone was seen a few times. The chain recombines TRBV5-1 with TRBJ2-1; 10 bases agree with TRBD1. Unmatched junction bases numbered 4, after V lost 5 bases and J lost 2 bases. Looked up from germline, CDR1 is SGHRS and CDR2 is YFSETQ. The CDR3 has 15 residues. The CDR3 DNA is TGCGCCAGCAGACAGACAGGGGGCGCCTACAATGAGCAGTTCTTC. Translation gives CASRQTGGAYNEQFF.

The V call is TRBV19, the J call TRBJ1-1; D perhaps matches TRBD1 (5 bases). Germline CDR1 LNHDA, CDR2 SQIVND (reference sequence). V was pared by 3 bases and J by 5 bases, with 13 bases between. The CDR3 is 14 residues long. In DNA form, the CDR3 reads TGTGCCAGTAGTATCCCCCCGAGGGGAACTGAAGCTTTCTTT. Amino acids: CASSIPPRGTEAFF.

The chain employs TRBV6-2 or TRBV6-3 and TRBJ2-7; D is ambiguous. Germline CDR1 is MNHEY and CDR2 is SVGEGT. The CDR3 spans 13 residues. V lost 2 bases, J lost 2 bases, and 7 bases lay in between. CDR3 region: CASSYGIAYEQYF. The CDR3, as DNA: TGTGCCAGCAGTTACGGCATAGCCTACGAGCAGTACTTC.

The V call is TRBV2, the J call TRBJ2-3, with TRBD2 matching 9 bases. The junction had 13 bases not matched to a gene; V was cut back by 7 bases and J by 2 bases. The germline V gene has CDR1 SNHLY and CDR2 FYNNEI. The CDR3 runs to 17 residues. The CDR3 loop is CASKWGTSGGSTDTQYF. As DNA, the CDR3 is TGTGCCAGCAAGTGGGGGACGAGCGGGGGGTCCACAGATACGCAGTATTTT.

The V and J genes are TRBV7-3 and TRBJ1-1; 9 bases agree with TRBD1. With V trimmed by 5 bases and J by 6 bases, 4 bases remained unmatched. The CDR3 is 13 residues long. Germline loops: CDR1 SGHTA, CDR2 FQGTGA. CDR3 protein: CASSPDRGAEAFF. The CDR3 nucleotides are TGTGCCAGCAGCCCGGACAGGGGAGCTGAAGCTTTCTTT.

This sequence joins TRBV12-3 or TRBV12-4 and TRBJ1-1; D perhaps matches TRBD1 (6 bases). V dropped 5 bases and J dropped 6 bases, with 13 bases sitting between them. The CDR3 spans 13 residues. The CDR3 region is CASSGQGSAEAFF. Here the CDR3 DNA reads TGTGCCAGCAGTGGGCAGGGGAGCGCTGAAGCTTTCTTT.

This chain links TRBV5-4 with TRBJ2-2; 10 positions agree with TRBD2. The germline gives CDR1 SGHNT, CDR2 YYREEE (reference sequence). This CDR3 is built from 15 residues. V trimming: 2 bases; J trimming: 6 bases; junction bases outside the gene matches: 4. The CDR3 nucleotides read TGTGCCAGCAGCTTTAGCGGGGGGCCAGCCGGGGAGCTGTTTTTT. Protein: CASSFSGGPAGELFF.

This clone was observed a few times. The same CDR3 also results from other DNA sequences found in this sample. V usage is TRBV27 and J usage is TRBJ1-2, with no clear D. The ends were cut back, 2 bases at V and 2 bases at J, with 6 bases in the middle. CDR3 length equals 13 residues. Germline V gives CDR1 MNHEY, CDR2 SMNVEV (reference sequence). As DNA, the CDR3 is TGTGCCAGCAGTTTAACGGGGAACTATGGCTACACCTTC. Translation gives CASSLTGNYGYTF.

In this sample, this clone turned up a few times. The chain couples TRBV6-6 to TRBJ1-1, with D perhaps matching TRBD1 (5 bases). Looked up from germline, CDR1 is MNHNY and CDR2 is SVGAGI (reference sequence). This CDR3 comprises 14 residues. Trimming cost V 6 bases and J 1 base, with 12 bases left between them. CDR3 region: CASSTWGGNTEAFF. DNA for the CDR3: TGTGCCAGCAGCACGTGGGGGGGGAACACTGAAGCTTTCTTT.

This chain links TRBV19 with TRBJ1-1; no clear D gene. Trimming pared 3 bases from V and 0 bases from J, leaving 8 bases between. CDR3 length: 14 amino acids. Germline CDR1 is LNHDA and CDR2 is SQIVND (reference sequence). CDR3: CASSMKRVNTEAFF. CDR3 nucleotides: TGTGCCAGTAGTATGAAGAGGGTGAACACTGAAGCTTTCTTT.

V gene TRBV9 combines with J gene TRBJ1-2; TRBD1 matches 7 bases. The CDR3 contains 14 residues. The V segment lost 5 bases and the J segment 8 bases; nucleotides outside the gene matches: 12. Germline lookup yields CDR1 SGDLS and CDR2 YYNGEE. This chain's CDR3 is CASRLEGGVGGYTF. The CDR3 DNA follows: TGTGCCAGCAGGCTAGAAGGGGGCGTTGGCGGCTACACCTTC. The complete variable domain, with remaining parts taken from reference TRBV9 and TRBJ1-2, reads DSGVTQTPKHLITATGQRVTLRCSPRSGDLSVYWYQQSLDQGLQFLIQYYNGEERAKGNILERFSAQQFPDLHSELNLSSLELGDSALYFCASRLEGGVGGYTFGSGTRLTVV.

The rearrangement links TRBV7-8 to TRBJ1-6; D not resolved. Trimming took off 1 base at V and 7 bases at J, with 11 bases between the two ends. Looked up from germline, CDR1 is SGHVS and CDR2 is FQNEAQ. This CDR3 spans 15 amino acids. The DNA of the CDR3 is TGTGCCAGCAGCTTAGATGGGATTGCGAATTCACCCCTCCACTTT. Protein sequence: CASSLDGIANSPLHF.

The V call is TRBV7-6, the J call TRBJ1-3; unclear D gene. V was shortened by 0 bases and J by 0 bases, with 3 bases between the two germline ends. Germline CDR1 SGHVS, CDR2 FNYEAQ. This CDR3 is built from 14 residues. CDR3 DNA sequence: TGTGCCAGCAGCTTAGCGGACTCTGGAAACACCATATATTTT. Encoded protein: CASSLADSGNTIYF.

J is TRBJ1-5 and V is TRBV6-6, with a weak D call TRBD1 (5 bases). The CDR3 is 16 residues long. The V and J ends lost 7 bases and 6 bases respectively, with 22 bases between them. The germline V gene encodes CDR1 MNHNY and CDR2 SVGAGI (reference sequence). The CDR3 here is CASTSGRGGRGQPQHF. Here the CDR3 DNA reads TGTGCCAGCACTTCCGGAAGGGGCGGGAGGGGTCAGCCCCAGCATTTT.

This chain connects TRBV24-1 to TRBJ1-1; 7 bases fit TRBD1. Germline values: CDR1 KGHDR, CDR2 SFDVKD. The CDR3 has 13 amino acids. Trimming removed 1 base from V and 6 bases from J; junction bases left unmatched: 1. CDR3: CATSDFTGAEAFF. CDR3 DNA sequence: TGTGCCACCAGTGATTTTACAGGGGCTGAAGCTTTCTTT.

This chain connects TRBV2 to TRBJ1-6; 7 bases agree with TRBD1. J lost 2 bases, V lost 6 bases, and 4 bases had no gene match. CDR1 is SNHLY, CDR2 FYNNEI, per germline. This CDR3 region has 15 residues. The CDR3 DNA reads TGTGCCAGCAGCGGGGACAGCCCCTATAATTCACCCCTCCACTTT. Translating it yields CASSGDSPYNSPLHF.

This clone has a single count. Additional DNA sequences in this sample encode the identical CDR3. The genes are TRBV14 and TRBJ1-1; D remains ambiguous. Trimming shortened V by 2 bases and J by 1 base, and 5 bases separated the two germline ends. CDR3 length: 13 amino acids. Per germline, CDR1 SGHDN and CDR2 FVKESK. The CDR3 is CASSQNRNTEAFF. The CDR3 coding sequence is TGTGCCAGCAGCCAAAACCGGAACACTGAAGCTTTCTTT.

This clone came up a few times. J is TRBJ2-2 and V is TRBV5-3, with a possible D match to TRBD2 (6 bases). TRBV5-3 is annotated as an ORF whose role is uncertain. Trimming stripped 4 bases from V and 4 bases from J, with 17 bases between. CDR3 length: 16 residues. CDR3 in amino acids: CARSLNGDCTTGELFF. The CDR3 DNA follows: TGTGCCAGAAGCCTCAACGGGGACTGCACCACCGGGGAGCTGTTTTTT.

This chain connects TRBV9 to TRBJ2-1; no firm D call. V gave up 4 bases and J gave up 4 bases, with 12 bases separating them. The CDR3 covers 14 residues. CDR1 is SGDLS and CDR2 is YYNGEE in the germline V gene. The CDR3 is CASSPRRFYNEQFF. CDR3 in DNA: TGTGCCAGCAGCCCTCGACGTTTTTACAATGAGCAGTTCTTC.

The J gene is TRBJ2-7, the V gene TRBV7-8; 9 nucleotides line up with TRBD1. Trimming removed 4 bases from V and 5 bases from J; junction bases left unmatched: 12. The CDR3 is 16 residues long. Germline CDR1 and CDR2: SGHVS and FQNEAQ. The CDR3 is CASSSVIWTGANEQYF. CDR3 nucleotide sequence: TGTGCCAGCAGCTCGGTTATTTGGACAGGGGCGAACGAGCAGTACTTC.

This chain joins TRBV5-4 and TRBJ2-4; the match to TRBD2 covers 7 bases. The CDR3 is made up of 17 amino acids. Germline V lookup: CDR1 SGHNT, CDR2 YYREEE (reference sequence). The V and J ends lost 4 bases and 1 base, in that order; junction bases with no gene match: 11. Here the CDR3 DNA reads TGTGCCAGCAGCCGGGGAGGGAGGCTGGCGGCCAAAAACATTCAGTACTTC. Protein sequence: CASSRGGRLAAKNIQYF.

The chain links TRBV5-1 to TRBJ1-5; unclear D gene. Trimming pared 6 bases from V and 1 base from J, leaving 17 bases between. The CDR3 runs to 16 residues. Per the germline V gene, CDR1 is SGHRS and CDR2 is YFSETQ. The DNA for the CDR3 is TGCGCCAGCAATGGCCCGGCAAGTGAAAGCAATCAGCCCCAGCATTTT. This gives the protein CASNGPASESNQPQHF. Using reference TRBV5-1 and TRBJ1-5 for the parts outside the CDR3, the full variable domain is KAGVTQTPRYLIKTRGQQVTLSCSPISGHRSVSWYQQTPGQGLQFLFEYFSETQRNKGNFPGRFSGRQFSNSRSEMNVSTLELGDSALYLCASNGPASESNQPQHFGDGTRLSIL.

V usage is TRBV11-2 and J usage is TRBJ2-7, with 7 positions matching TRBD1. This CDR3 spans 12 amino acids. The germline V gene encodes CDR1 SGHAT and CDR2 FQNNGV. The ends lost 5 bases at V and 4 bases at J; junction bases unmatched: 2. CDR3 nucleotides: TGTGCCAGCAGCAGACAGGGTTACGAGCAGTACTTC. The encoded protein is CASSRQGYEQYF. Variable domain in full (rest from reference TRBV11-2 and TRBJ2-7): EAGVAQSPRYKIIEKRQSVAFWCNPISGHATLYWYQQILGQGPKLLIQFQNNGVVDDSQLPKDRFSAERLKGVDSTLKIQPAKLEDSAVYLCASSRQGYEQYFGPGTRLTVT.

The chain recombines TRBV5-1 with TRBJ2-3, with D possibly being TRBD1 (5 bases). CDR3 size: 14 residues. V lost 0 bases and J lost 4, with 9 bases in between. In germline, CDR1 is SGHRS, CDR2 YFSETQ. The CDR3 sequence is CASSLVQGADTQYF. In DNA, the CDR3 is TGCGCCAGCAGCTTGGTGCAGGGCGCAGATACGCAGTATTTT.

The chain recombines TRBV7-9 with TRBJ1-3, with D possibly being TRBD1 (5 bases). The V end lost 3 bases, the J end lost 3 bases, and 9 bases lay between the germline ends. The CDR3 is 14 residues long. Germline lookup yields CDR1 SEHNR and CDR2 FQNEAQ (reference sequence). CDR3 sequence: CASSFRRDGNTIYF. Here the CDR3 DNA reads TGTGCCAGCAGCTTCCGCAGGGATGGAAACACCATATATTTT.